This section outlines one TCR beta chain sequence together with its context. All donors were healthy HIV-negative adults lacking recent acute infections or vaccinations. The CDR3 length is 16 residues. The J segment lost 6 bases and the V segment lost 5 bases, leaving 9 bases of the junction unmatched. CDR1 and CDR2 (germline): SGHVS, FNYEAQ. Sequencing was performed with immunoSEQ multiplex PCR; in TCRdb, only in-frame clones are kept and a portion is missing. The sample has some 1,400,000 clones, about 96% seen once. The sample originates from a study of shared clonotypes between healthy human individuals.

Sequenced material: naive CD4+ T cells sorted from blood. Subset indicated: CD45RA+ positively selected. This clonotype was sampled from a man younger than 40 in good health. The rearrangement joins TRBV7-6 to TRBJ2-2, with TRBD1 matching 10 bases. The CDR3 nucleotides read TGTGCCAGCAGCCGGATCGACAGGGGGCCGTCCGGGGAGCTGTTTTTT. Translation: CASSRIDRGPSGELFF.